One sample yielded the 5 T cell receptor beta chains listed below, sequenced in a study of blood T cells in healthy people across ages (dated by TCRdb to between 2015 and 2016). The method behind the library was 5' RACE. The instrument given in TCRdb is Illumina HiSeq 2500. A second PCR of about 6 to 12 cycles was performed with a sample-barcoded 5' primer and a J-beta primer mix. TCRdb applied fastp at Q25 and MiXCR to the public reads, then kept only in-frame beta chains. Identical CDR3 protein sequences are pooled into one entry, listed with their most common genes and DNA. Here the sample has roughly 1.4 million distinct CDR3 sequences; almost 60% occur a single time. The top ten clones comprise 5% to 7% of the sample. What was sequenced was blood. These TCRs come from a man between 18 and 35 years old in good health.

This clonotype was seen a handful of times. The chain employs TRBV7-2 and TRBJ2-5; 9 bases align to TRBD2. The CDR3 is made up of 14 amino acids. Germline CDR1 is SGHTA and CDR2 is FQGNSA. J gave up 5 bases and V 2 bases, and 3 bases lay outside the gene matches. In DNA form, the CDR3 reads TGTGCCAGCAGCTTAATGCTAGCGGGGGAGACCCAGTACTTC. Residues: CASSLMLAGETQYF.

The chain recombines TRBV29-1 with TRBJ1-3; D is possibly TRBD1 (6 bases). Germline V gene sequence: CDR1 SQVTM, CDR2 ANQGSEA. Trimming shortened V by 7 bases and J by 1 base, and 11 bases separated the two germline ends. The CDR3 totals 13 residues. The CDR3 here is CSAGTLSGNTIYF. The CDR3 region has the DNA TGCAGCGCGGGGACACTGTCTGGAAACACCATATATTTT.

This chain connects TRBV4-3 to TRBJ1-2, with D possibly TRBD1 on 5 matching bases. This CDR3 region has 15 residues. Germline CDR1 reads LGHNA; CDR2 reads YSLEER. V was pared by 0 bases and J by 4 bases, with 12 bases between. CDR3 protein: CASSQDPTELYGYTF. CDR3 nucleotide sequence: TGCGCCAGCAGCCAAGATCCGACAGAGCTCTATGGCTACACCTTC.

The rearrangement joins TRBV4-2 to TRBJ2-7; 10 bases are a match to TRBD2. The J segment lost 7 bases and the V segment lost 4 bases, leaving 10 bases of the junction unmatched. CDR3 length: 15 residues. The germline CDR1 and CDR2 sequences are LGHNA and YNFKEQ. This CDR3 reads CASSRTRTSGNEQYF. The CDR3 DNA reads TGTGCCAGCAGCCGCACGAGGACTAGCGGAAATGAGCAGTACTTC.

This clonotype was counted ten times or more. This rearrangement joins TRBV7-9 to TRBJ2-5; D call uncertain. Germline loops: CDR1 SEHNR, CDR2 FQNEAQ (reference sequence). The CDR3 totals 10 residues. Trimming stripped 3 bases from V and 5 bases from J, with 1 base between. The CDR3 region is CASSFETQYF. The CDR3 DNA reads as TGTGCCAGCAGCTTTGAGACCCAGTACTTC.